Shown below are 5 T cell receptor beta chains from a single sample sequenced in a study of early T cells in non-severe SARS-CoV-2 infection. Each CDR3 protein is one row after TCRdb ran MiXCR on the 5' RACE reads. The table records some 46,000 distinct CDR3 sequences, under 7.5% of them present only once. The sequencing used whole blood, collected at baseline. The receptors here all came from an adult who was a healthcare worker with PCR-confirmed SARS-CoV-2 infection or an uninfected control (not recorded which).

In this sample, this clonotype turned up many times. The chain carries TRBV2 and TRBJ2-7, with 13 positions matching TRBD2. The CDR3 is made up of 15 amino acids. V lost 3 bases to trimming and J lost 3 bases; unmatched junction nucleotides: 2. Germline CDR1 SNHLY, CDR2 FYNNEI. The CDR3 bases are TGTGCCAGCAGTGACCGACTAGCGGGGGGCTACGAGCAGTACTTC. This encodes CASSDRLAGGYEQYF.

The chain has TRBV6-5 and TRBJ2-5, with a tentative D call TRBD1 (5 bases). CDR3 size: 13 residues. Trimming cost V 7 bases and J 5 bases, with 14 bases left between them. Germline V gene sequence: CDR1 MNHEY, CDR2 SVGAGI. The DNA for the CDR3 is TGTGCCAGCACCTCCCCAGGGTACGAGACCCAGTACTTC. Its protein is CASTSPGYETQYF.

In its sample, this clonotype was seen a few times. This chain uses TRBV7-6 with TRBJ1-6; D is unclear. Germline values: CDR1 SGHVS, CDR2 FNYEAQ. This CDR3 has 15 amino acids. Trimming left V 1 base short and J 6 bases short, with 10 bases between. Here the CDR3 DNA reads TGTGCCAGCAGCTTAGAACAGCTTCGTAATTCACCCCTCCACTTT. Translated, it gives CASSLEQLRNSPLHF.

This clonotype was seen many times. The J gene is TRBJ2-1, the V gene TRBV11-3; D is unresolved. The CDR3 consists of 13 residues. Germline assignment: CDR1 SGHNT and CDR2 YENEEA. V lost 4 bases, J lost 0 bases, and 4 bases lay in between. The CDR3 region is CASSYNSYNEQFF. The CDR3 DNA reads TGTGCCAGCAGCTACAACTCCTACAATGAGCAGTTCTTC.

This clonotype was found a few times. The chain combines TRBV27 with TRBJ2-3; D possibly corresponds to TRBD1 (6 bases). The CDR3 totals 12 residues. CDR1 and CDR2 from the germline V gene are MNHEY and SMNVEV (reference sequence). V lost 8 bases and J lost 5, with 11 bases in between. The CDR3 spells CASGTLRDTQYF. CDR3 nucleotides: TGTGCCAGCGGGACACTTAGAGATACGCAGTATTTT.